A single sample is the source of the 21 T cell receptor beta chains below, sequenced in a study of identical twins. A single record per CDR3 protein comes from TCRdb applying MiXCR to the 5' RACE reads. The sample includes roughly 250,000 distinct CDR3 sequences, over 11% of them seen just once. Sequenced sample: memory (CD45RO+) T cells sorted from blood. These receptors were obtained from a woman aged 18 to 35 in good health.

This clonotype was found many times. The chain joins TRBV7-2 to TRBJ1-2, with 8 positions matching TRBD1. The CDR3 is 14 residues long. Unmatched junction bases numbered 4, after V lost 5 bases and J lost 2 bases. CDR1 is SGHTA and CDR2 is FQGNSA in the germline V gene. CDR3 sequence (DNA): TGTGCCAGCAGCCCTCACAGGGGGAACTATGGCTACACCTTC. Its translation: CASSPHRGNYGYTF.

The chain recombines TRBV5-1 with TRBJ1-1, with D tentatively TRBD1 (6 bases). The V end was cut by 1 base, the J end by 6 bases, with 13 bases between. The CDR3 totals 14 residues. Germline CDR1 is SGHRS and CDR2 is YFSETQ. The CDR3 region is CASSLQGGGPEAFF. CDR3 nucleotides: TGCGCCAGCAGCTTGCAGGGAGGGGGGCCTGAAGCTTTCTTT.

The chain carries TRBV12-3 or TRBV12-4 and TRBJ2-1; 8 bases match TRBD2. The V and J ends lost 6 bases and 7 bases, in that order; junction bases with no gene match: 11. This CDR3 is 15 amino acids long. The chain's CDR3 is CASRGLSGGPNEQFF. For the CDR3, the DNA is TGTGCCAGCAGAGGTCTTTCGGGAGGGCCGAATGAGCAGTTCTTC.

This clonotype was observed a handful of times. At one boundary the junction diverges from the germline segment, which might be a read error. V usage is TRBV20-1 and J usage is TRBJ2-1; no definite D call. Germline CDR1 reads DFQATT; CDR2 reads SNEGSKA (reference sequence). The CDR3 loop spans 14 amino acids. In DNA, the CDR3 is TGTAGTGCCCAAGGGCGGCGTCACTACAATGAGCAGTTCTTC. Protein: CSAQGRRHYNEQFF.

V gene TRBV5-1 combines with J gene TRBJ1-1; D not resolved. Looked up from germline, CDR1 is SGHRS and CDR2 is YFSETQ. V was shortened by 0 bases and J by 0 bases, with 9 bases between the two germline ends. The CDR3 consists of 15 residues. The CDR3 here is CASSLGMTVNTEAFF. The CDR3 coding sequence is TGCGCCAGCAGCTTGGGTATGACGGTGAACACTGAAGCTTTCTTT.

This clonotype has more than one count but fewer than ten. The chain couples TRBV20-1 to TRBJ2-1; 12 positions agree with TRBD2. CDR1 is DFQATT, CDR2 SNEGSKA, per germline (reference sequence). V was pared by 0 bases and J by 4 bases, with 1 base of the junction left unmatched. CDR3 length: 15 residues. CDR3 bases: TGCAGTGCTAGAGATCTAGCGGGAGGGTACAATGAGCAGTTCTTC. This gives the protein CSARDLAGGYNEQFF.

This clonotype appeared a few times. This chain joins TRBV20-1 and TRBJ1-1; D remains ambiguous. The CDR3 has 15 amino acids. The germline V gene encodes CDR1 DFQATT and CDR2 SNEGSKA (reference sequence). This CDR3 reads CRGQVGSSLNTEAFF. CDR3 in DNA: TGCAGGGGCCAGGTCGGGAGCAGCCTGAACACTGAAGCTTTCTTT.

This clonotype appeared a few times. The chain combines TRBV7-9 with TRBJ1-1; no reliable D call. The length of the CDR3 is 14 residues. The ends were cut back, 0 bases at V and 1 base at J, with 6 bases in the middle. Germline CDR1 is SEHNR and CDR2 is FQNEAQ (reference sequence). The CDR3 region is CASSLAVGNTEAFF. As DNA, the CDR3 is TGTGCCAGCAGCTTAGCAGTGGGGAACACTGAAGCTTTCTTT.

The chain links TRBV3-1 to TRBJ2-7; no clear D gene. Germline CDR1 is LGHDT and CDR2 is YNNKEL (reference sequence). The CDR3 has 11 amino acids. V was shortened by 3 bases and J by 9 bases, with 9 bases between the two germline ends. CDR3 in DNA: TGTGCCAGCAGCCACGGGTTAGGGCAGTACTTC. Its translation: CASSHGLGQYF.

This clonotype was seen more than once but under ten times. The chain links TRBV2 to TRBJ1-4, with D unresolved. V lost 11 bases to trimming and J lost 8 bases, with 18 bases between them. Per germline, CDR1 SNHLY and CDR2 FYNNEI. This CDR3 spans 13 amino acids. The CDR3 DNA reads TGTGCCGCCAGGCCCAACCCAGGCGAAAAACTGTTTTTT. This sequence encodes CAARPNPGEKLFF.

CDR3 sequence reads: CSAPGRAPDTEAFF. The CDR3 coding sequence is TGCAGTGCACCGGGACGTGCCCCCGATACTGAAGCTTTCTTT. The chain couples TRBV20-1 to TRBJ1-1; a possible D gene is TRBD1 (5 bases). The CDR3 extends over 14 amino acids. Looked up from germline, CDR1 is DFQATT and CDR2 is SNEGSKA (reference sequence). V lost 6 bases to trimming and J lost 5 bases, with 19 bases between them.

This chain uses TRBV9 with TRBJ2-7, with D possibly being TRBD1 or TRBD2 (5 bases each). The germline V gene encodes CDR1 SGDLS and CDR2 YYNGEE. The V gene lost 5 bases and the J gene lost 2 bases, with 17 bases spanning the gap. The CDR3 sequence is 15 residues long. CDR3 nucleotides: TGTGCCAGCAGTCCCAATTGGGACGGAACCTACGAGCAGTACTTC. Protein: CASSPNWDGTYEQYF.

This clonotype was counted between two and nine times. The rearrangement joins TRBV29-1 to TRBJ2-3, with 8 bases identical to TRBD1. Germline V gene sequence: CDR1 SQVTM, CDR2 ANQGSEA. The V gene end was trimmed by 6 bases and the J gene end by 2 bases; junction bases not matched to a gene: 7. The CDR3 has 14 amino acids. This chain's CDR3 is CSVTGVLVTDTQYF. As DNA, the CDR3 is TGCAGCGTGACAGGGGTTCTGGTCACAGATACGCAGTATTTT.

This clonotype showed up just a few times. The rearrangement uses TRBV3-1 and TRBJ2-6, with D tentatively TRBD1 or TRBD2 (5 bases each). V was shortened by 0 bases and J by 2 bases, with 11 bases between the two germline ends. CDR3 size: 17 residues. Germline CDR1 and CDR2: LGHDT and YNNKEL (reference sequence). The CDR3 coding sequence is TGTGCCAGCAGCCAAGATCAGGGAGTAGCTGGGGCCAACGTCCTGACTTTC. Translating gives CASSQDQGVAGANVLTF.

In its sample, this clonotype was seen a few times. The rearrangement uses TRBV11-1 and TRBJ2-1, with D possibly TRBD1 on 6 matching bases. The CDR3 is made up of 13 amino acids. Trimming cost V 3 bases and J 6 bases, with 9 bases left between them. In germline, CDR1 is SGHAT, CDR2 FQDESV (reference sequence). CDR3 DNA sequence: TGTGCCAGCAGCTTGGACAGAAGCAATGAGCAGTTCTTC. Protein sequence: CASSLDRSNEQFF.

This clonotype was seen a few times. This chain joins TRBV20-1 and TRBJ2-7; 7 bases line up with TRBD1. Per the germline V gene, CDR1 is DFQATT and CDR2 is SNEGSKA (reference sequence). The junction had 2 bases not matched to a gene; V was cut back by 0 bases and J by 0 bases. The CDR3 runs to 14 residues. In nucleotides, the CDR3 is TGCAGTGCTAGAGATAACAGGGGCTCCTACGAGCAGTACTTC. It codes for CSARDNRGSYEQYF.

This rearrangement joins TRBV7-2 to TRBJ2-1; 8 bases align to TRBD2. The CDR3 has 16 amino acids. Unmatched junction bases numbered 3, after V lost 0 bases and J lost 2 bases. Germline CDR1 is SGHTA and CDR2 is FQGNSA. The CDR3 loop reads CASSLAGAGAYNEQFF. The CDR3 region has the DNA TGTGCCAGCAGCTTAGCAGGAGCGGGAGCCTACAATGAGCAGTTCTTC.

This clonotype occurred many times. The chain joins TRBV4-1 to TRBJ2-3; 7 bases are shared with TRBD2. V gave up 2 bases and J gave up 2 bases; unmatched junction bases: 7. Looked up from germline, CDR1 is MGHRA and CDR2 is YSYEKL. The CDR3 consists of 16 residues. The CDR3, as DNA: TGCGCCAGCAGCCAATTTGCGGGACTAATCACAGATACGCAGTATTTT. Translated: CASSQFAGLITDTQYF.

This chain connects TRBV6-1 to TRBJ1-2; no definite D call. Germline-derived CDR1 and CDR2 are MNHNS and SASEGT. The CDR3 has 13 residues. The V and J ends lost 2 bases and 3 bases respectively, with 7 bases between them. The CDR3 DNA reads TGTGCCAGCAGTGAAAGCCACTACTATGGCTACACCTTC. Translated, it gives CASSESHYYGYTF.

The sample holds many counts of this clonotype. This chain joins TRBV7-3 and TRBJ2-3; the D gene is possibly TRBD2 (6 bases). Germline CDR1 and CDR2: SGHTA and FQGTGA. V lost 3 bases and J lost 6, with 16 bases in between. The CDR3 sequence is 15 residues long. As DNA, the CDR3 is TGTGCCAGCAGCTTCACCGCGGGGTCTATGGATACGCAGTATTTT. It is translated as CASSFTAGSMDTQYF.

The V call is TRBV5-1, the J call TRBJ2-5; 11 nucleotides align to TRBD2. The CDR3 has 15 amino acids. Germline assignment: CDR1 SGHRS and CDR2 YFSETQ. The J segment lost 3 bases and the V segment lost 7 bases, leaving 8 bases of the junction unmatched. As DNA, the CDR3 is TGCGCCAGCGGTCAGGGACTAGCGGTGGAAGAGACCCAGTACTTC. Residues: CASGQGLAVEETQYF.